One sample yielded the 4 T cell receptor beta chains listed below, sequenced in a study of control samples from healthy donors and cancer patients (dated by TCRdb to the early 2020s). The library was built by means of the immunoSEQ multiplex PCR assay. Drawn from immuneACCESS, this table holds only the in-frame rearrangements with V and J called that TCRdb kept. Clones are partly lost; checked studies trace under half to an unresolved V gene and leave the rest unexplained. Recorded for this sample are some 150,000 clones; around 95% of them occurred a single time. The top ten constitute about 4% of the sample. The specimen sequenced was blood. These receptors all come from a woman aged 55-69 years in good health.

The J gene is TRBJ1-2, the V gene TRBV3-1 (or the pseudogene TRBV3-2); no clear D. V was pared by 5 bases and J by 0 bases, with 4 bases between. Looked up from germline, CDR1 is LGHDT and CDR2 is YNNKEL (reference sequence). This CDR3 comprises 12 residues. CDR3 DNA sequence: TGTGCCAGCAGCGGAACTAACTATGGCTACACCTTC. The encoded protein is CASSGTNYGYTF.

V gene TRBV19 combines with J gene TRBJ1-6; D is perhaps TRBD1 (6 bases). The CDR3 spans 15 residues. V lost 3 bases, J lost 8 bases, and 14 bases lay in between. The germline gives CDR1 LNHDA, CDR2 SQIVND (reference sequence). The CDR3 loop reads CASSIRSAGDSPLHF. CDR3 bases: TGTGCCAGTAGTATCCGCTCGGCAGGGGATTCACCCCTCCACTTT.

On this clone itself: Additional DNA sequences in this sample encode the identical CDR3. V and J are TRBV6-5 and TRBJ2-5; D not certain. CDR1 and CDR2 from the germline V gene are MNHEY and SVGAGI. Trimming left V 0 bases short and J 1 base short, with 9 bases between. The CDR3 is 15 residues long. The CDR3 DNA sequence: TGTGCCAGCAGTTACTCGAGTGGGCCCCAAGAGACCCAGTACTTC. It specifies CASSYSSGPQETQYF.

This chain connects TRBV5-1 to TRBJ2-1; D unresolved. The V and J ends lost 4 bases and 0 bases respectively, with 11 bases between them. This CDR3 region has 15 residues. The V gene's germline CDR1 is SGHRS and CDR2 YFSETQ. The CDR3 protein is CASSPTWSSYNEQFF. Written as DNA, the CDR3 is TGCGCCAGCAGCCCTACTTGGAGCTCCTACAATGAGCAGTTCTTC.